The T cell receptor (beta chain) under discussion was sequenced for a study of T-cell memory formation after mild COVID-19. TCRdb reprocessed the 5' RACE reads with MiXCR, giving one entry per CDR3 protein. This table holds roughly 350,000 distinct CDR3 sequences, around 28% found once. This clonotype has just a few counts. The CDR3 is 15 amino acids. From germline, CDR1 is MNHEY and CDR2 SVGEGT. Between the trimmed V and J ends, which lost 1 base and 6 bases, there was a span of 16 bases. Sequenced: PBMCs or a T cell subset sorted from them (not recorded which). The rearrangement links TRBV6-2 or TRBV6-3 to TRBJ2-7; D may match TRBD1 or TRBD2 (5 bases each). The TCR comes from an adult woman who had mild COVID-19 (a few samples of this study predate the infection). Cell type and time point are not known. CDR3 region: CASSYWEGSRGEQYF. The CDR3 coding sequence is TGTGCCAGCAGTTACTGGGAAGGGAGTAGGGGCGAGCAGTACTTC.